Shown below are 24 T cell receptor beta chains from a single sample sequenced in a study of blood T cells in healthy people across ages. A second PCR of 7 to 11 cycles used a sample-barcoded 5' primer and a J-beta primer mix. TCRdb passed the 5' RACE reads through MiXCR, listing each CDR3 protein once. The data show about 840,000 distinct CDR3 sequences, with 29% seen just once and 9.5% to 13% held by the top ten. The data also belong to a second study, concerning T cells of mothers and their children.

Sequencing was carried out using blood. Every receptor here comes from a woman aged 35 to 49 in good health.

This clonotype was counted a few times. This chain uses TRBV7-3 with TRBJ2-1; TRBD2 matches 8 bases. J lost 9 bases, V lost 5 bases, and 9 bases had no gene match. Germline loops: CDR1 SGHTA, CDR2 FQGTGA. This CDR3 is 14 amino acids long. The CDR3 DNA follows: TGTGCCAGCAGCCCACTTGTGCTAGCGGGTGAGCAGTTCTTC. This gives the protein CASSPLVLAGEQFF.

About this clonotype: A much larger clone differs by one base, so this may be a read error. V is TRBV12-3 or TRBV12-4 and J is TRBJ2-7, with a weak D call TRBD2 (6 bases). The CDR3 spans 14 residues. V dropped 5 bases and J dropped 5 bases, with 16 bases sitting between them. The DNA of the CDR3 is TGTGCCAGCAGTCCACCGCGGGACGGACACGAGCAGTACTTC. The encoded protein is CASSPPRDGHEQYF.

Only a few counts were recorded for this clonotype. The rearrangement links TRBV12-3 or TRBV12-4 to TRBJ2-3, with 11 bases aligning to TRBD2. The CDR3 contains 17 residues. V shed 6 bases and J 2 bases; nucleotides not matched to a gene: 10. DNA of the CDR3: TGTGCCAGCAGCCGTAGCGGGGGGGAACTCTACACAGATACGCAGTATTTT. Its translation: CASSRSGGELYTDTQYF.

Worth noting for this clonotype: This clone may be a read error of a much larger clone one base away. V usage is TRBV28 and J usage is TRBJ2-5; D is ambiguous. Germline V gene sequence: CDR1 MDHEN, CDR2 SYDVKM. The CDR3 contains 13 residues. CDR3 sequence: CACSLVSQETQYF. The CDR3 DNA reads TGTGCCTGCAGTTTGGTGTCCCAAGAGACCCAGTACTTC.

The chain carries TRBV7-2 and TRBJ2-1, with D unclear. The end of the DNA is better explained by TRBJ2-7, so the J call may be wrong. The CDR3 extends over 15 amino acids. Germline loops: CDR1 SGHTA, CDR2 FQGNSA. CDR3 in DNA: TGTGCCAGCAGCTTAGATGGCGGCTCCTACAATGAGCAGTACTTC. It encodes CASSLDGGSYNEQYF.

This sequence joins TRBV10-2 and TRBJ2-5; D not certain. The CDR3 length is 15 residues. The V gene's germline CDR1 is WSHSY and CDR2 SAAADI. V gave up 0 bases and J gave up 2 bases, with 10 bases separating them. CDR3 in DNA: TGCGCCAGCAGTGAGTCGGGCAGCCTACAAGAGACCCAGTACTTC. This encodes CASSESGSLQETQYF.

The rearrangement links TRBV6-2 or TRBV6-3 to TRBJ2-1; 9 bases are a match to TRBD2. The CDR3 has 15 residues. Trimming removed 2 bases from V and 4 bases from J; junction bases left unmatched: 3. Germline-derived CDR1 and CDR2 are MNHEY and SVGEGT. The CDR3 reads CASSYGTSFYNEQFF. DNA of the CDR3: TGTGCCAGCAGTTACGGGACTAGCTTTTACAATGAGCAGTTCTTC.

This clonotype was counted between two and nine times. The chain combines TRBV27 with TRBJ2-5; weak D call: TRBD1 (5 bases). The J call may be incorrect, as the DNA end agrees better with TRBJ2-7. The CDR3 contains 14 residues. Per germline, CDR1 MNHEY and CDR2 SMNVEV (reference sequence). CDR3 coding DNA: TGTGCCAGCATGAGGTTGACAGACTCCTACGAGCAGTACTTC. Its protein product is CASMRLTDSYEQYF.

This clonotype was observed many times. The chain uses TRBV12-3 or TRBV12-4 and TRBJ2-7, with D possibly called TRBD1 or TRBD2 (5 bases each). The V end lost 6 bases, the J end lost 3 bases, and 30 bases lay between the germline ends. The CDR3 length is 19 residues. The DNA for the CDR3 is TGTGCCAGCAGGGGAAGGGTGTGGGGTACAGGAGGTGTGATCTACGAGCAGTACTTC. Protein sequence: CASRGRVWGTGGVIYEQYF.

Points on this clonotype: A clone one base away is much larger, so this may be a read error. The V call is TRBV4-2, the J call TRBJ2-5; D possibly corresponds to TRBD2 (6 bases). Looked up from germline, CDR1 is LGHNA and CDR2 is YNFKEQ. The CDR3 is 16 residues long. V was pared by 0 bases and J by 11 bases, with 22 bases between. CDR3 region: CASSQEGSGSYNEQYF. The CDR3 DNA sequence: TGTGCCAGCAGCCAAGAAGGTAGCGGATCCTACAATGAGCAGTACTTC.

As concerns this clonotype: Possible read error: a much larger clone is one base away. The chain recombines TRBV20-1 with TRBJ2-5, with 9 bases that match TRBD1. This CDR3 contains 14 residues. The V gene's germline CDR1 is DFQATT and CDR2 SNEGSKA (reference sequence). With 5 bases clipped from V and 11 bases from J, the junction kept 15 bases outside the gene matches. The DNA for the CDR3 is TGCAGTGCTTCGGGGACAGGGTATACCTACGGGCAGTACTTC. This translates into CSASGTGYTYGQYF.

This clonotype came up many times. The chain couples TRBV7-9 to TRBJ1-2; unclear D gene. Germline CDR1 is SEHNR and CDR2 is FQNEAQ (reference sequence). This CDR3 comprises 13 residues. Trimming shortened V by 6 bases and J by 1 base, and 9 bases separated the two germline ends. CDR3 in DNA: TGTGCCAGCAGTACGAGTATTAACTATGGCTACACCTTC. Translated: CASSTSINYGYTF.

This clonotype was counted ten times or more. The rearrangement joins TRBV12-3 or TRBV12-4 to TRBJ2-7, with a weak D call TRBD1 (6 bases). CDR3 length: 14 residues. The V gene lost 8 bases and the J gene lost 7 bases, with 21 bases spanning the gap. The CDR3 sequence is CASLNRAVSREQYF. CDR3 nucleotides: TGTGCCAGCCTTAACAGGGCCGTGTCAAGGGAGCAGTACTTC.

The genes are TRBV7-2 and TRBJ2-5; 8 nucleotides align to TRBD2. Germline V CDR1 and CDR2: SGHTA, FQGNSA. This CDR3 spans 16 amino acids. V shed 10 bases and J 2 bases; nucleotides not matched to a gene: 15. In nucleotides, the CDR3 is TGTGCCACAGGATACGGGGCTAGCGGGCGTCAAGAGACCCAGTACTTC. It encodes CATGYGASGRQETQYF. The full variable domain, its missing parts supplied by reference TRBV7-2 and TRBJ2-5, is GAGVSQSPSNKVTEKGKDVELRCDPISGHTALYWYRQSLGQGLEFLIYFQGNSAPDKSGLPSDRFSAERTGGSVSTLTIQRTQQEDSAVYLCATGYGASGRQETQYFGPGTRLLVL.

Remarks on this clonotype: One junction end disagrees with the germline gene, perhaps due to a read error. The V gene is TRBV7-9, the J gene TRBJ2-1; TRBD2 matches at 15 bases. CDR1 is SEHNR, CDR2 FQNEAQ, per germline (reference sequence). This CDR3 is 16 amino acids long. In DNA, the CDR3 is TGCGCCAGCAGCTTGGGACTAGCGGGGGGTCGGGATGAGCAGTTCTTC. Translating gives CASSLGLAGGRDEQFF.

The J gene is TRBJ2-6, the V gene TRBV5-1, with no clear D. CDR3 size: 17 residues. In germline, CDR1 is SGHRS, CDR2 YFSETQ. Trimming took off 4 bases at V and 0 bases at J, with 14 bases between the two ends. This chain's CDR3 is CASSASGRRSGANVLTF. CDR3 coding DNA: TGCGCCAGCAGCGCATCCGGACGGCGCTCTGGGGCCAACGTCCTGACTTTC.

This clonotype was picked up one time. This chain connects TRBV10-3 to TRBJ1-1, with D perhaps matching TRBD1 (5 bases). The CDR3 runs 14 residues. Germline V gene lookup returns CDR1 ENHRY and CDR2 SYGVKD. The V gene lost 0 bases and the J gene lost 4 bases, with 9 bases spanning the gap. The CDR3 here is CAISESGGFTEAFF. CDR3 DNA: TGTGCCATCAGTGAGTCGGGGGGATTCACTGAAGCTTTCTTT.

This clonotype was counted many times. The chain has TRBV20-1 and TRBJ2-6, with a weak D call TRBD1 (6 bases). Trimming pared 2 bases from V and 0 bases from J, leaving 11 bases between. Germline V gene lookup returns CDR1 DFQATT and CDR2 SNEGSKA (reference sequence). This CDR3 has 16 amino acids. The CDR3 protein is CSARRDTNSGANVLTF. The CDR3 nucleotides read TGCAGTGCTAGAAGGGACACTAACTCTGGGGCCAACGTCCTGACTTTC.

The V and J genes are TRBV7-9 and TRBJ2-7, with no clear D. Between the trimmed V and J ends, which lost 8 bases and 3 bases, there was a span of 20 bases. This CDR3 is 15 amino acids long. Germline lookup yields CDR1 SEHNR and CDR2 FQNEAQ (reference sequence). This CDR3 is CASLPVSKTNYEQYF. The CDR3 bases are TGTGCCAGCCTACCGGTCTCGAAGACAAACTACGAGCAGTACTTC.

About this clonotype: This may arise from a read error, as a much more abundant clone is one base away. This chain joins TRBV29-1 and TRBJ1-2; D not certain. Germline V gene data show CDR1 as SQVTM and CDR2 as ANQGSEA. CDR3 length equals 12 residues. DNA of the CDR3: TGCAGCGGTGAACGGTTTAGGGATGGCTACACCTTC. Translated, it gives CSGERFRDGYTF.

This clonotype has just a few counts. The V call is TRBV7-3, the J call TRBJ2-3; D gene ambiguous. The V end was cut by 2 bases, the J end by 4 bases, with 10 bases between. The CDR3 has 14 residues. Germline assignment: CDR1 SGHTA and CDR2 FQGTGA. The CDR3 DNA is TGTGCCAGCAGCTTACTGAATGGGGCAGATACGCAGTATTTT. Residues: CASSLLNGADTQYF.

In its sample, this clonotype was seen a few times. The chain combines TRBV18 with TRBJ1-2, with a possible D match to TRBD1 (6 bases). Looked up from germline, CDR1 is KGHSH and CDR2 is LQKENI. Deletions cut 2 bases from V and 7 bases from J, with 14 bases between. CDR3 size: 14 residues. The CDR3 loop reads CASSPSDSSGGYTF. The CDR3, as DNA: TGTGCCAGCTCACCATCGGACAGCTCTGGTGGCTACACCTTC. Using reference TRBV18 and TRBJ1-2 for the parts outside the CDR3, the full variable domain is NAGVMQNPRHLVRRRGQEARLRCSPMKGHSHVYWYRQLPEEGLKFMVYLQKENIIDESGMPKERFSAEFPKEGPSILRIQQVVRGDSAAYFCASSPSDSSGGYTFGSGTRLTVV.

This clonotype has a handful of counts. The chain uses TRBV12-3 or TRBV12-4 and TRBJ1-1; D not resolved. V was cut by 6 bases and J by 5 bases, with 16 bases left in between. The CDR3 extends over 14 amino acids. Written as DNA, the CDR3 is TGTGCCAGCAGCCAGCACGTGAGGCAGACTGAAGCTTTCTTT. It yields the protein CASSQHVRQTEAFF.

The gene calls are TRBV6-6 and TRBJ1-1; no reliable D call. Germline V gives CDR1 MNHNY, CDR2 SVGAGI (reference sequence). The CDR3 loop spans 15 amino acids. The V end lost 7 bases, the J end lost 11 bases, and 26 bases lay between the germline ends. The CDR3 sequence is CASNQMGIKGLKAFF. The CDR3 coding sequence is TGTGCCAGCAACCAGATGGGGATCAAAGGCTTGAAGGCTTTCTTT.